This entry lists 9 T cell receptor beta chains sequenced from one sample in a study of cytomegalovirus exposure and HLA in healthy donors. Sequencing used immunoSEQ multiplex PCR; TCRdb keeps in-frame clones, though not all of them. The table includes about 160,000 clones, roughly 90% detected once. Sequencing was done on a sample of PBMCs. These receptors were collected from a young man in good health and CMV-seropositive.

The CDR3 protein is CASSMRQGNDEQYF. CDR3 nucleotides: TGTGCCAGTAGTATGCGACAGGGGAACGACGAGCAGTACTTC. V and J are TRBV19 and TRBJ2-7; 8 nucleotides match TRBD1. V dropped 3 bases and J dropped 5; count of bases not matched to a gene: 6. The germline CDR1 and CDR2 sequences are LNHDA and SQIVND (reference sequence). The CDR3 contains 14 residues.

The rearrangement uses TRBV7-9 and TRBJ1-1, with D maybe TRBD1 (6 bases). V was cut by 2 bases and J by 0 bases, with 7 bases left in between. The length of the CDR3 is 14 residues. Germline loops: CDR1 SEHNR, CDR2 FQNEAQ (reference sequence). The CDR3 nucleotides read TGTGCCAGCAGCTTACAGGGGATGAACACTGAAGCTTTCTTT. As protein: CASSLQGMNTEAFF. Full variable domain (rest looked up from reference TRBV7-9 and TRBJ1-1): DTGVSQNPRHKITKRGQNVTFRCDPISEHNRLYWYRQTLGQGPEFLTYFQNEAQLEKSRLLSDRFSAERPKGSFSTLEIQRTEQGDSAMYLCASSLQGMNTEAFFGQGTRLTVV.

This chain uses TRBV7-3 with TRBJ2-1; 8 bases are shared with TRBD2. Germline loops: CDR1 SGHTA, CDR2 FQGTGA. The CDR3 covers 15 residues. Trimming cost V 6 bases and J 1 base; bases outside gene matches: 5. The CDR3 nucleotides are TGTGCCAGCAGTATGACTAGCGTTTCCTACAATGAGCAGTTCTTC. Translated, it gives CASSMTSVSYNEQFF.

The chain employs TRBV19 and TRBJ1-1; D gene unclear. CDR3 length equals 13 residues. V was trimmed by 8 bases and J by 5 bases, leaving 15 bases between them. Germline-derived CDR1 and CDR2 are LNHDA and SQIVND (reference sequence). The DNA for the CDR3 is TGTGCCAGTGCGCGGAGGGAGGGAACTGAAGCTTTCTTT. It yields the protein CASARREGTEAFF. Together with reference TRBV19 and TRBJ1-1, the CDR3 gives the full variable domain: DGGITQSPKYLFRKEGQNVTLSCEQNLNHDAMYWYRQDPGQGLRLIYYSQIVNDFQKGDIAEGYSVSREKKESFPLTVTSAQKNPTAFYLCASARREGTEAFFGQGTRLTVV.

J is TRBJ2-3 and V is TRBV10-3; TRBD2 matches at 8 bases. The CDR3 extends over 15 amino acids. J lost 2 bases, V lost 8 bases, and 9 bases had no gene match. Germline CDR1 and CDR2: ENHRY and SYGVKD. CDR3 residues: CAIARGLDLTDTQYF. DNA of the CDR3: TGTGCCATCGCGAGGGGACTAGACCTCACAGATACGCAGTATTTT.

This clone was observed a handful of times. DNA of the CDR3: TGTGCCAGCAGCCTACGCCGGACAGGGGGCGAGAATCAGCCCCAGCATTTT. Its protein product is CASSLRRTGGENQPQHF. The chain links TRBV2 to TRBJ1-5; 11 bases are shared with TRBD1. The germline gives CDR1 SNHLY, CDR2 FYNNEI. V was clipped by 6 bases and J by 4 bases; unmatched bases: 11. This CDR3 contains 17 residues. Using reference TRBV2 and TRBJ1-5 for the parts outside the CDR3, the full variable domain is EPEVTQTPSHQVTQMGQEVILRCVPISNHLYFYWYRQILGQKVEFLVSFYNNEISEKSEIFDDQFSVERPDGSNFTLKIRSTKLEDSAMYFCASSLRRTGGENQPQHFGDGTRLSIL.

The V and J genes are TRBV5-1 and TRBJ1-1; D uncertain. CDR1 and CDR2 (germline): SGHRS, YFSETQ. The V end was cut by 7 bases, the J end by 3 bases, with 13 bases between. The CDR3 loop spans 13 amino acids. This chain's CDR3 is CASFSSADTEAFF. The CDR3 DNA follows: TGCGCCAGCTTCTCATCTGCGGACACTGAAGCTTTCTTT.

The chain combines TRBV7-3 with TRBJ2-1, with D possibly TRBD2 on 6 matching bases. Per the germline V gene, CDR1 is SGHTA and CDR2 is FQGTGA. CDR3 size: 12 residues. Between the trimmed V and J ends, which lost 6 bases and 10 bases, there was a span of 13 bases. The CDR3 DNA is TGTGCCAGCAGTATGAGGAGGGGCGAGCAGTTCTTC. Translating gives CASSMRRGEQFF.

The chain recombines TRBV5-8 with TRBJ2-1; 12 positions agree with TRBD1. After removal of 3 bases from V and 6 bases from J, the junction contained 7 bases not matched to a gene. The CDR3 runs to 16 residues. Germline values: CDR1 SGHTS, CDR2 YDEGEE. CDR3 sequence: CASSWPGQGASNEQFF. The DNA of the CDR3 is TGTGCCAGCAGCTGGCCGGGACAGGGGGCGAGCAATGAGCAGTTCTTC.